The 22 T cell receptor beta chains below were found in one sample sequenced in a study of blood T cell repertoires in COVID-19. This table comes from immunoSEQ multiplex PCR, and its TCRdb copy is limited to in-frame clones, with some not included. The repertoire consists of approximately 100,000 clones, with about 84% occurring once and the leading ten covering about 14%. Sequencing input: peripheral blood. The source of these receptors is a woman in her sixties or seventies with acute or convalescent COVID-19.

The gene calls are TRBV7-9 and TRBJ2-2; the match to TRBD1 covers 7 bases. Germline lookup yields CDR1 SEHNR and CDR2 FQNEAQ (reference sequence). The CDR3 extends over 16 amino acids. The V gene end was trimmed by 5 bases and the J gene end by 0 bases; junction bases not matched to a gene: 6. DNA for the CDR3: TGTGCCAGCAGCCGTATTGGGACAGCGAACACCGGGGAGCTGTTTTTT. It yields the protein CASSRIGTANTGELFF.

V and J are TRBV16 and TRBJ2-3; D gene ambiguous. Between the trimmed V and J ends, which lost 0 bases and 2 bases, there was a span of 6 bases. Germline V gene data show CDR1 as KGHSY and CDR2 as FQNENV. The CDR3 is 14 amino acids. The CDR3 region has the DNA TGTGCCAGCAGCCAATCCAGCGCCACAGATACGCAGTATTTT. Its translation is CASSQSSATDTQYF.

This clone was observed once. The chain employs TRBV7-2 and TRBJ2-3; D is perhaps TRBD1 (6 bases). This CDR3 contains 18 residues. The V end was cut by 5 bases, the J end by 4 bases, with 25 bases between. Germline V lookup: CDR1 SGHTA, CDR2 FQGNSA. The CDR3 loop is CASSLRTTGWKVADTQYF. CDR3 in DNA: TGTGCCAGCAGCCTCCGCACAACAGGGTGGAAGGTTGCAGATACGCAGTATTTT.

The chain is built from TRBV7-9 and TRBJ1-3; 7 bases line up with TRBD1. Per germline, CDR1 SEHNR and CDR2 FQNEAQ (reference sequence). This CDR3 has 14 amino acids. With V trimmed by 4 bases and J by 3 bases, 3 bases remained unmatched. The CDR3 protein is CASSWDSYGNTIYF. The CDR3 DNA reads TGTGCCAGCAGCTGGGACAGCTATGGAAACACCATATATTTT. The variable domain in full, completed from reference TRBV7-9 and TRBJ1-3, reads DTGVSQNPRHKITKRGQNVTFRCDPISEHNRLYWYRQTLGQGPEFLTYFQNEAQLEKSRLLSDRFSAERPKGSFSTLEIQRTEQGDSAMYLCASSWDSYGNTIYFGEGSWLTVV.

This rearrangement joins TRBV10-3 to TRBJ2-3, with TRBD2 matching 7 bases. The CDR3 is made up of 16 amino acids. V lost 3 bases and J lost 3; bases outside the gene matches: 9. Germline V gene lookup returns CDR1 ENHRY and CDR2 SYGVKD. This chain's CDR3 is CAISDVDKRGTDTQYF. The DNA of the CDR3 is TGTGCCATCAGTGACGTGGACAAGCGGGGAACAGATACGCAGTATTTT.

The chain joins TRBV5-1 to TRBJ2-1, with 10 nucleotides matching TRBD2. With 4 bases clipped from V and 4 bases from J, the junction kept 8 bases outside the gene matches. This CDR3 spans 16 amino acids. CDR1 SGHRS and CDR2 YFSETQ come from the germline V gene. The CDR3, as DNA: TGCGCCAGCAGCGATACTAGCGGGGCCTCTTACAATGAGCAGTTCTTC. Its protein is CASSDTSGASYNEQFF. Supplemented by reference TRBV5-1 and TRBJ2-1, the full variable domain reads KAGVTQTPRYLIKTRGQQVTLSCSPISGHRSVSWYQQTPGQGLQFLFEYFSETQRNKGNFPGRFSGRQFSNSRSEMNVSTLELGDSALYLCASSDTSGASYNEQFFGPGTRLTVL.

J is TRBJ1-2 and V is TRBV18; 7 nucleotides line up with TRBD1. V was clipped by 3 bases and J by 6 bases; unmatched bases: 4. Germline V gene sequence: CDR1 KGHSH, CDR2 LQKENI. This CDR3 is built from 13 residues. The CDR3 reads CASSPYRGDGYTF. The CDR3 nucleotides read TGTGCCAGCTCACCTTACAGGGGAGATGGCTACACCTTC.

Only a few counts were recorded for this clone. The rearrangement joins TRBV28 to TRBJ1-5; D gene unclear. V dropped 5 bases and J dropped 8 bases, with 10 bases sitting between them. Per germline, CDR1 MDHEN and CDR2 SYDVKM. CDR3 size: 12 residues. The CDR3 DNA follows: TGTGCCAGCAGTACGATTCAGAAGCCCCAGCATTTT. Protein: CASSTIQKPQHF.

V gene TRBV6-2 or TRBV6-3 combines with J gene TRBJ1-1; unclear D gene. CDR3 length equals 15 residues. Germline lookup yields CDR1 MNHEY and CDR2 SVGEGT. V was cut by 8 bases and J by 1 base, with 17 bases left in between. Written as DNA, the CDR3 is TGTGCCAGCTGCCGCCAGATCGTTCGGAACACTGAAGCTTTCTTT. Translating gives CASCRQIVRNTEAFF.

The chain employs TRBV24-1 and TRBJ2-3; 10 bases align to TRBD2. With V trimmed by 6 bases and J by 2 bases, 4 bases remained unmatched. Germline CDR1 KGHDR, CDR2 SFDVKD. This CDR3 is 15 amino acids long. For the CDR3, the DNA is TGTGCCACCAGTCTCAGCGGGGGGGCCACAGATACGCAGTATTTT. This sequence encodes CATSLSGGATDTQYF.

The rearrangement links TRBV19 to TRBJ2-5; maybe TRBD1 (6 bases). V was trimmed by 7 bases and J by 0 bases, leaving 15 bases between them. From germline, CDR1 is LNHDA and CDR2 SQIVND (reference sequence). The CDR3 runs 15 residues. The CDR3 DNA follows: TGTGCCAGTACCGTTACAGGGCTGTACCAAGAGACCCAGTACTTC. Residues: CASTVTGLYQETQYF.

The CDR3 DNA reads as TGTGCCAGCAGGCCCGGGACAACCTCACCCCTCCACTTT. Encoded protein: CASRPGTTSPLHF. The rearrangement uses TRBV7-2 and TRBJ1-6; a possible D gene is TRBD1 (6 bases). Germline lookup yields CDR1 SGHTA and CDR2 FQGNSA. CDR3 length: 13 residues. With 6 bases removed from V and 10 bases from J, the gap between germline ends came to 13 bases.

This clone was found once. The genes are TRBV27 and TRBJ2-7; a weak D match, TRBD2 (6 bases). The CDR3 length is 13 residues. Per the germline V gene, CDR1 is MNHEY and CDR2 is SMNVEV (reference sequence). V gave up 6 bases and J gave up 4 bases, with 13 bases separating them. CDR3 region: CASRQMGGYEQYV. For the CDR3, the DNA is TGTGCCAGCAGACAGATGGGGGGATACGAGCAGTACGTC.

The chain couples TRBV3-1 (or the pseudogene TRBV3-2) to TRBJ2-1; 7 nucleotides match TRBD2. The CDR3 runs 16 residues. Trimming took 0 bases from V and 4 from J; bases not matched to a gene: 6. CDR1 and CDR2 from the germline V gene are LGHDT and YNNKEL (reference sequence). CDR3 region: CASSQEGAGAYNEQFF. The CDR3 DNA follows: TGTGCCAGCAGCCAAGAGGGTGCGGGAGCTTACAATGAGCAGTTCTTC.

This clone turned up a few times. The V and J genes are TRBV6-4 and TRBJ1-2; 8 bases fit TRBD1. With 9 bases clipped from V and 4 bases from J, the junction kept 16 bases outside the gene matches. Germline V gene sequence: CDR1 MRHNA, CDR2 SNTAGT. The CDR3 is 16 residues long. The DNA of the CDR3 is TGTGCCAGACTAAGACTGGACAGGGAGCACCGCTATGGCTACACCTTC. This sequence encodes CARLRLDREHRYGYTF.

The chain carries TRBV6-1 and TRBJ1-5, with TRBD1 identical over 8 bases. The junction had 14 bases not matched to a gene; V was cut back by 6 bases and J by 7 bases. CDR1 and CDR2 (germline): MNHNS, SASEGT. The CDR3 has 16 amino acids. CDR3 amino acids: CASREPRQGKGQPQHF. As DNA, the CDR3 is TGTGCCAGCAGGGAACCTCGACAGGGGAAAGGACAGCCCCAGCATTTT.

This chain uses TRBV5-1 with TRBJ2-3; the match to TRBD1 covers 8 bases. The CDR3 consists of 13 residues. The junction had 3 bases not matched to a gene; V was cut back by 7 bases and J by 2 bases. CDR1 is SGHRS, CDR2 YFSETQ, per germline. For the CDR3, the DNA is TGCGCCAGCGGGACAGGATACACAGATACGCAGTATTTT. This encodes CASGTGYTDTQYF.

This clone was seen a few times. The DNA of the CDR3 is TGTGCCAGCAGCTTGGGGGTCACAGGGATTCAGCCCCAGCATTTT. Its translation is CASSLGVTGIQPQHF. This sequence joins TRBV5-5 and TRBJ1-5; tentatively, D is TRBD1 (6 bases). Germline V gives CDR1 SGHKS, CDR2 YYEKEE (reference sequence). The CDR3 is 15 residues long. The ends were cut back, 0 bases at V and 6 bases at J, with 13 bases in the middle. Full variable domain (rest looked up from reference TRBV5-5 and TRBJ1-5): DAGVTQSPTHLIKTRGQQVTLRCSPISGHKSVSWYQQVLGQGPQFIFQYYEKEERGRGNFPDRFSARQFPNYSSELNVNALLLGDSALYLCASSLGVTGIQPQHFGDGTRLSIL.

The rearrangement uses TRBV5-6 and TRBJ2-7; a weak D match, TRBD1 (7 bases). Germline CDR1 is SGHDT and CDR2 is YYEEEE. V lost 5 bases to trimming and J lost 2 bases, with 14 bases between them. The CDR3 has 14 amino acids. The CDR3 is CASRLGGGPYEQYV. For the CDR3, the DNA is TGTGCCAGCAGACTCGGAGGGGGCCCCTACGAGCAGTACGTC.

The chain carries TRBV29-1 and TRBJ2-3; no definite D call. The ends were cut back, 2 bases at V and 0 bases at J, with 3 bases in the middle. This CDR3 is 12 amino acids long. Germline values: CDR1 SQVTM, CDR2 ANQGSEA. Written as DNA, the CDR3 is TGCAGCGTTGAACCAAGCACAGATACGCAGTATTTT. Residues: CSVEPSTDTQYF.

This chain links TRBV3-1 (or the pseudogene TRBV3-2) with TRBJ2-7; possibly TRBD2 for D (6 bases). Deletions cut 0 bases from V and 4 bases from J, with 13 bases between. Germline V gene lookup returns CDR1 LGHDT and CDR2 YNNKEL (reference sequence). This CDR3 is 15 amino acids long. CDR3 coding DNA: TGTGCCAGCAGCCAAGATCGGGAAGGGAGGTACGAGCAGTACGTC. Its protein product is CASSQDREGRYEQYV.

The J gene is TRBJ2-3, the V gene TRBV14; 8 nucleotides match TRBD2. CDR3 length: 12 residues. The ends lost 5 bases at V and 12 bases at J; junction bases unmatched: 7. CDR1 is SGHDN and CDR2 is FVKESK in the germline V gene. CDR3 nucleotides: TGTGCCAGCAGCTTTGTAGCGGGGCGACAGTATTTT. As protein: CASSFVAGRQYF.